The text below deals with one T cell receptor (beta chain). Its antigen is undetermined. The sample originates from a study of CD8+ T cells in alopecia areata. The overall study: Disease severity was quantified as SALT score of affected scalp area. Study results and caveats: Normal scalp had lower clonality than lesional scalp, with alopecia totalis/universalis lesions showing this most strongly.

With 1 base removed from V and 5 bases from J, the gap between germline ends came to 8 bases. The germline V gene encodes CDR1 GTSNPN and CDR2 SVGIG (reference sequence). The CDR3 spans 12 residues. Extracted from the samples, RNA was reverse transcribed into cDNA to serve as the sequencing template. Generated by immunoSEQ multiplex PCR, the TCRdb table keeps only in-frame clones and is missing some. Altogether around 190,000 clones are present, roughly 64% being singletons, with the ten largest covering around 3.9%. Specified treatment: oral pan-JAK inhibitor, 5-10 mg twice daily. Lesional scalp punch biopsies and peripheral blood were collected from alopecia areata patients.

This sample comprised CD4+ T cells sorted from blood, obtained at week 4, from a patient treated with tofacitinib. The clonotype comes from a human donor with alopecia areata. The genes are TRBV30 and TRBJ2-5; D is ambiguous. The CDR3 region has the DNA TGTGCCTGGAGTGGCCCGAGTGAGACCCAGTACTTC. It specifies CAWSGPSETQYF.